These 23 T cell receptor beta chains came from one sample sequenced in a study of T cell responses to AZD1222 COVID-19 vaccine. The table came from immunoSEQ multiplex PCR; TCRdb's copy has only in-frame clones and leaves some out. This table holds tens of thousands of clones, 85% to 90% found once. The material was peripheral blood, obtained 28 days after the second AZD1222 dose. These receptors all come from an adult who received the AZD1222 COVID-19 vaccine.

A note on this clone: The same CDR3 can be traced to other DNA sequences in this sample. This chain links TRBV11-1 with TRBJ1-5; D remains ambiguous. Looked up from germline, CDR1 is SGHAT and CDR2 is FQDESV (reference sequence). This CDR3 is built from 13 residues. V dropped 0 bases and J dropped 5 bases, with 5 bases sitting between them. The DNA for the CDR3 is TGTGCCAGCAGCTTAGCGCCTCATCAGCCCCAGCATTTT. Its protein product is CASSLAPHQPQHF.

This clone appeared once. V usage is TRBV6-5 and J usage is TRBJ2-3; 7 bases line up with TRBD1. V lost 6 bases and J lost 2; bases outside the gene matches: 2. The length of the CDR3 is 13 residues. Germline loops: CDR1 MNHEY, CDR2 SVGAGI. CDR3 DNA: TGTGCCAGCAGGGGACAGTCCACAGATACGCAGTATTTT. The encoded protein is CASRGQSTDTQYF.

The gene calls are TRBV10-3 and TRBJ1-2; D gene uncertain. Trimming cost V 11 bases and J 6 bases, with 19 bases left between them. This CDR3 has 13 amino acids. Germline V gene lookup returns CDR1 ENHRY and CDR2 SYGVKD. The CDR3 DNA is TGTGCCGCCTTTAGCGGTGGCAACCATGGCTACACCTTC. Its protein product is CAAFSGGNHGYTF.

This sequence joins TRBV3-1 (or the pseudogene TRBV3-2) and TRBJ2-2; D possibly corresponds to TRBD1 (5 bases). V was trimmed by 0 bases and J by 5 bases, leaving 16 bases between them. The length of the CDR3 is 17 residues. Per germline, CDR1 LGHDT and CDR2 YNNKEL (reference sequence). CDR3 DNA sequence: TGTGCCAGCAGCCAAGATAGTGGGGCGCCGCGAACCGGGGAGCTGTTTTTT. This gives the protein CASSQDSGAPRTGELFF.

V gene TRBV5-8 combines with J gene TRBJ1-1; 8 bases map to TRBD1. The CDR3 runs 14 residues. With V trimmed by 4 bases and J by 1 base, 3 bases remained unmatched. Germline V gene lookup returns CDR1 SGHTS and CDR2 YDEGEE. CDR3 loop: CASSKTGENTEAFF. The CDR3 region has the DNA TGTGCCAGCAGCAAGACAGGGGAGAACACTGAAGCTTTCTTT.

The rearrangement links TRBV5-6 to TRBJ1-3; D is undetermined. Germline V gene data show CDR1 as SGHDT and CDR2 as YYEEEE. This CDR3 has 15 residues. Trimming removed 1 base from V and 0 bases from J, with 8 bases in between. For the CDR3, the DNA is TGTGCCAGCAGCTTGTTAGGGCTCTCTGGAAACACCATATATTTT. Translation: CASSLLGLSGNTIYF.

V gene TRBV9 combines with J gene TRBJ2-1; D could derive from TRBD1 or TRBD2 (5 bases each). V was cut by 0 bases and J by 2 bases, with 9 bases left in between. Germline V gene sequence: CDR1 SGDLS, CDR2 YYNGEE. The CDR3 extends over 15 amino acids. The CDR3 nucleotides are TGTGCCAGCAGCGTAGTCGGGGCTACCTACAATGAGCAGTTCTTC. Its translation: CASSVVGATYNEQFF.

The CDR3 DNA reads as TGCGCCAGCAGTGAGTCGACCTGGGGCATTCAGTACTTC. Translation: CASSESTWGIQYF. The gene calls are TRBV10-2 and TRBJ2-4; D gene ambiguous. Germline CDR1 is WSHSY and CDR2 is SAAADI. V was pared by 0 bases and J by 9 bases, with 9 bases between. This CDR3 spans 13 amino acids.

V is TRBV2 and J is TRBJ2-2, with a possible D match to TRBD2 (6 bases). The CDR3 has 13 residues. The V gene lost 7 bases and the J gene lost 5 bases, with 11 bases spanning the gap. Germline V gives CDR1 SNHLY, CDR2 FYNNEI. The CDR3, as DNA: TGTGCCAGCAAGGAAGGAGGGACCGGGGAGCTGTTTTTT. As protein: CASKEGGTGELFF.

The chain joins TRBV21-1 to TRBJ1-5. TRBV21-1 is assigned pseudogene status. This CDR3 has 12 residues. The CDR3 coding sequence is TGTGCCAGCACGATATTGGGACAGCCCCAGCATTTT. Translated, it gives CASTILGQPQHF.

The rearrangement joins TRBV3-1 (or the pseudogene TRBV3-2) to TRBJ1-1; D is possibly TRBD1 (5 bases). CDR1 LGHDT and CDR2 YNNKEL come from the germline V gene (reference sequence). V was clipped by 3 bases and J by 9 bases, with 17 bases between them. The CDR3 loop spans 14 amino acids. This CDR3 is CASSQRDARAQAFF. The CDR3 nucleotides are TGTGCCAGCAGCCAGAGGGACGCTCGAGCTCAAGCTTTCTTT.

This clone was recorded only once. The chain employs TRBV27 and TRBJ2-3, with 7 bases fitting TRBD1. CDR3 length: 17 amino acids. J lost 1 base, V lost 4 bases, and 11 bases had no gene match. CDR1 is MNHEY and CDR2 is SMNVEV in the germline V gene (reference sequence). CDR3 in amino acids: CASSSPGTAWGTDTQYF. CDR3 coding DNA: TGTGCCAGCAGTTCACCTGGGACAGCCTGGGGCACAGATACGCAGTATTTT.

This clone was seen a handful of times. The chain joins TRBV11-2 to TRBJ2-1; 8 bases fit TRBD2. Germline CDR1 reads SGHAT; CDR2 reads FQNNGV. The CDR3 consists of 17 residues. V shed 1 base, J shed 2 bases, and the junction held 7 bases outside the gene matches. CDR3 coding DNA: TGTGCCAGCAGCTTAGGAGGAGCGGGGGCCGCCTACAATGAGCAGTTCTTC. Residues: CASSLGGAGAAYNEQFF.

The CDR3 region is CASSRGTRGTEAFF. DNA for the CDR3: TGTGCCAGCAGCCGCGGGACCCGGGGGACTGAAGCTTTCTTT. This rearrangement joins TRBV3-1 (or the pseudogene TRBV3-2) to TRBJ1-1; possibly TRBD1 for D (5 bases). The CDR3 length is 14 residues. The V gene lost 4 bases and the J gene lost 5 bases, with 14 bases spanning the gap. The germline V gene has CDR1 LGHDT and CDR2 YNNKEL (reference sequence).

The rearrangement joins TRBV19 to TRBJ2-2, with a weak D call TRBD1 (5 bases). V lost 3 bases, J lost 0 bases, and 11 bases lay in between. The CDR3 spans 16 residues. The germline CDR1 and CDR2 sequences are LNHDA and SQIVND (reference sequence). DNA for the CDR3: TGTGCCAGTAGTATCAGGCGGACATCGAACACCGGGGAGCTGTTTTTT. As protein: CASSIRRTSNTGELFF.

This sequence joins TRBV4-1 and TRBJ2-7; D is uncertain. CDR3 size: 13 residues. From germline, CDR1 is MGHRA and CDR2 YSYEKL. V was pared by 0 bases and J by 4 bases, with 7 bases between. The CDR3 spells CASSQDLWYEQYF. The CDR3 DNA reads as TGCGCCAGCAGCCAAGATTTGTGGTACGAGCAGTACTTC.

The V and J genes are TRBV27 and TRBJ1-6; D is unclear. The CDR3 contains 14 residues. Trimming took 6 bases from V and 9 from J, leaving 15 bases between them. Germline values: CDR1 MNHEY, CDR2 SMNVEV (reference sequence). DNA of the CDR3: TGTGCCAGCAGCCTCCAAGCCTTTGGTTCACCCCTCCACTTT. Its translation is CASSLQAFGSPLHF.

The gene calls are TRBV5-1 and TRBJ2-2; TRBD1 is a possible D gene (5 bases). The V end lost 7 bases, the J end lost 3 bases, and 10 bases lay between the germline ends. The CDR3 spans 13 residues. Germline assignment: CDR1 SGHRS and CDR2 YFSETQ. CDR3 residues: CASSIRDTGELFF. In nucleotides, the CDR3 is TGCGCCAGCTCAATCAGGGACACCGGGGAGCTGTTTTTT.

CDR3 nucleotides: TGTGCCAGCAGCTTAACACAGGCTACCTACGAGCAGTACTTC. It codes for CASSLTQATYEQYF. The chain joins TRBV7-9 to TRBJ2-7, with TRBD1 as a possible D gene (5 bases). The CDR3 totals 14 residues. Germline-derived CDR1 and CDR2 are SEHNR and FQNEAQ (reference sequence). V gave up 2 bases and J gave up 2 bases, with 10 bases separating them. Based on the CDR3 plus reference TRBV7-9 and TRBJ2-7, the full variable domain is DTGVSQNPRHKITKRGQNVTFRCDPISEHNRLYWYRQTLGQGPEFLTYFQNEAQLEKSRLLSDRFSAERPKGSFSTLEIQRTEQGDSAMYLCASSLTQATYEQYFGPGTRLTVT.

The V gene is TRBV25-1, the J gene TRBJ1-5; maybe TRBD1 (5 bases). The V end was cut by 6 bases, the J end by 5 bases, with 11 bases between. Germline CDR1 reads MGHDK; CDR2 reads SYGVNS. The CDR3 is 13 residues long. The CDR3 region is CASRGQVDQPQHF. For the CDR3, the DNA is TGTGCCAGCAGAGGACAAGTAGATCAGCCCCAGCATTTT.

The genes are TRBV5-1 and TRBJ2-7, with TRBD1 matching over 11 bases. The CDR3 runs to 18 residues. V lost 2 bases, J lost 0 bases, and 10 bases stayed unmatched. Germline V gene data show CDR1 as SGHRS and CDR2 as YFSETQ. The CDR3: CASSLTTGTGGISYEQYF. CDR3 in DNA: TGCGCCAGCAGCTTAACGACCGGGACAGGGGGTATCTCCTACGAGCAGTACTTC.

The chain joins TRBV7-9 to TRBJ1-3, with D possibly matching TRBD1 (6 bases). The CDR3 is 18 amino acids. V shed 5 bases and J shed 0 bases, with 20 bases lying between them. Germline CDR1 SEHNR, CDR2 FQNEAQ (reference sequence). The CDR3 sequence: CASSLWTDYAGSGNTIYF. DNA for the CDR3: TGTGCCAGCAGCCTCTGGACAGACTACGCCGGCTCTGGAAACACCATATATTTT.

This rearrangement joins TRBV7-2 to TRBJ1-1; D remains ambiguous. CDR3 length equals 14 residues. V was shortened by 2 bases and J by 0 bases, with 7 bases between the two germline ends. In germline, CDR1 is SGHTA, CDR2 FQGNSA. The CDR3 region is CASSLSSLNTEAFF. CDR3 bases: TGTGCCAGCAGCTTAAGCTCTCTGAACACTGAAGCTTTCTTT.